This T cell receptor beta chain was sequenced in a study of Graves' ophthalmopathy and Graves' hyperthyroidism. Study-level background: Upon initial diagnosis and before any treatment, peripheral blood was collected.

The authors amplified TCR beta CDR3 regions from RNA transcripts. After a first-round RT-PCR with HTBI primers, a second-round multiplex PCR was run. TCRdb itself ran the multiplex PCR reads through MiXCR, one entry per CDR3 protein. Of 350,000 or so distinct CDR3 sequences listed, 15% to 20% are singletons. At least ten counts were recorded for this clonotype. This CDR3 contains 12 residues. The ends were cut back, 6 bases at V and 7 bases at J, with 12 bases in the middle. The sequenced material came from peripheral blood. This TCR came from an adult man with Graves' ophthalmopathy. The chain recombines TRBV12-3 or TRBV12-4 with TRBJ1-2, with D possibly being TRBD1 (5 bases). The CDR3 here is CASRLGTVGYTF. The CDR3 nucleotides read TGTGCCAGCAGGCTGGGGACGGTTGGCTACACCTTC.